These 29 T cell receptor beta chains came from one sample sequenced in a study of response to subunit inactivated influenza vaccine. Each CDR3 protein is one row after TCRdb ran MiXCR on the RT-PCR reads. The data hold approximately 700,000 distinct CDR3 sequences, with roughly 14% observed a single time. Sequences were derived from PBMCs from blood, sampled 14 to 15 days before vaccination. Every receptor here comes from a man aged 50 or older who received an inactivated influenza vaccine.

This chain uses TRBV6-2 or TRBV6-3 with TRBJ2-7; 8 bases match TRBD2. The CDR3 totals 16 residues. The germline V gene has CDR1 MNHEY and CDR2 SVGEGT. After removal of 3 bases from V and 1 base from J, the junction contained 8 bases not matched to a gene. CDR3 in amino acids: CASSYKGTSSSYEQYF. The CDR3 DNA follows: TGTGCCAGCAGTTATAAGGGGACTAGTTCTTCCTACGAGCAGTACTTC.

The chain couples TRBV2 to TRBJ1-5, with TRBD1 matching over 10 bases. Trimming removed 7 bases from V and 5 bases from J; junction bases left unmatched: 5. The CDR3 spans 14 residues. Germline assignment: CDR1 SNHLY and CDR2 FYNNEI. CDR3: CASTRDRGYQPQHF. The CDR3 DNA sequence: TGTGCCAGCACCCGGGACAGGGGATATCAGCCCCAGCATTTT. Full variable domain (remainder filled in from reference TRBV2 and TRBJ1-5): EPEVTQTPSHQVTQMGQEVILRCVPISNHLYFYWYRQILGQKVEFLVSFYNNEISEKSEIFDDQFSVERPDGSNFTLKIRSTKLEDSAMYFCASTRDRGYQPQHFGDGTRLSIL.

The sample holds a few counts of this clonotype. This rearrangement joins TRBV2 to TRBJ1-4; D not certain. V lost 4 bases and J lost 6, with 6 bases in between. The CDR3 consists of 12 residues. Germline-derived CDR1 and CDR2 are SNHLY and FYNNEI. CDR3 sequence: CASSGADEKLFF. As DNA, the CDR3 is TGTGCCAGCAGTGGGGCCGATGAAAAACTGTTTTTT.

The chain employs TRBV9 and TRBJ2-1, with D perhaps TRBD1 (6 bases). V was clipped by 5 bases and J by 10 bases, with 22 bases between them. The CDR3 runs 15 residues. CDR1 is SGDLS and CDR2 is YYNGEE in the germline V gene. The CDR3 loop is CASRNGGRGFGEQFF. The CDR3 bases are TGTGCCAGCAGGAACGGAGGAAGGGGGTTTGGGGAGCAGTTCTTC.

J is TRBJ2-7 and V is TRBV12-3 or TRBV12-4; D may be TRBD2 (6 bases). CDR3 length equals 13 residues. V lost 6 bases and J lost 7, with 16 bases in between. In DNA, the CDR3 is TGTGCCAGCAGCGGGACTCCCCTTCGGGAGCAGTACTTC. Protein product: CASSGTPLREQYF.

For the CDR3, the DNA is TGTGCCAGTGGGACAGGGGGCTGGAGTAACTATGGCTACACCTTC. Its protein product is CASGTGGWSNYGYTF. This rearrangement joins TRBV27 to TRBJ1-2, with 12 bases lining up with TRBD1. The germline gives CDR1 MNHEY, CDR2 SMNVEV (reference sequence). J was trimmed by 1 base and V by 9 bases; bases with no gene match: 6. This CDR3 region has 15 residues.

This clonotype was counted a few times. The V and J genes are TRBV28 and TRBJ2-5, with D perhaps matching TRBD1 or TRBD2 (5 bases each). The germline V gene encodes CDR1 MDHEN and CDR2 SYDVKM. The CDR3 sequence is 14 residues long. Between the trimmed V and J ends, which lost 7 bases and 3 bases, there was a span of 15 bases. The CDR3 loop is CASTLGTQKETQYF. The DNA of the CDR3 is TGTGCCAGCACACTTGGGACCCAAAAAGAGACCCAGTACTTC.

A few counts support this clonotype. This sequence joins TRBV7-8 and TRBJ2-5; D perhaps matches TRBD2 (5 bases). The length of the CDR3 is 12 residues. The germline V gene encodes CDR1 SGHVS and CDR2 FQNEAQ. V lost 1 base, J lost 10 bases, and 10 bases lay in between. This CDR3 is CASSLGGKGQYF. DNA for the CDR3: TGTGCCAGCAGCTTAGGAGGGAAGGGCCAGTACTTC.

Concerning this clonotype: An end of the junction differs from the germline gene, which may be a read error. The rearrangement links TRBV5-1 to TRBJ2-1; 14 bases are shared with TRBD2. This CDR3 spans 18 amino acids. Germline V gene data show CDR1 as SGHRS and CDR2 as YFSETQ. The CDR3 DNA reads as TGCGTCAGCAGCTCACCCCCGGGACTAGCGGGGGATTACAATGAGCAGTTCTTC. Its protein is CVSSSPPGLAGDYNEQFF.

This clonotype was recorded a few times. This sequence joins TRBV12-3 or TRBV12-4 and TRBJ2-7; no firm D call. The V end was cut by 6 bases, the J end by 1 base, with 13 bases between. This CDR3 region has 14 residues. CDR3 in DNA: TGTGCCAGCAGCGCCCCTGCGCCATCCTACGAGCAGTACTTC. Its translation: CASSAPAPSYEQYF.

This clonotype has just a few counts. This chain links TRBV5-1 with TRBJ1-4; D remains ambiguous. The CDR3 covers 14 residues. The V end was cut by 0 bases, the J end by 5 bases, with 8 bases between. CDR1 and CDR2 from the germline V gene are SGHRS and YFSETQ. Here the CDR3 reads CASSLGPGNEKLFF. The CDR3 DNA is TGCGCCAGCAGCTTGGGCCCTGGAAATGAAAAACTGTTTTTT.

This clonotype was observed a handful of times. V usage is TRBV5-1 and J usage is TRBJ2-3, with 9 positions matching TRBD2. J gave up 2 bases and V 0 bases, and 4 bases lay outside the gene matches. This CDR3 is 16 amino acids long. From germline, CDR1 is SGHRS and CDR2 YFSETQ. The CDR3 loop reads CASSLGLAETTDTQYF. The CDR3, as DNA: TGCGCCAGCAGCTTGGGACTAGCGGAGACCACAGATACGCAGTATTTT.

This clonotype was observed a handful of times. The chain uses TRBV7-9 and TRBJ1-2; D gene ambiguous. Trimming shortened V by 5 bases and J by 5 bases, and 18 bases separated the two germline ends. This CDR3 is 15 amino acids long. The germline gives CDR1 SEHNR, CDR2 FQNEAQ (reference sequence). CDR3 sequence reads: CASSQISAPQYGYTF. The CDR3 DNA is TGTGCCAGCAGCCAAATAAGTGCCCCTCAGTATGGCTACACCTTC.

This chain connects TRBV5-1 to TRBJ2-5; 7 positions agree with TRBD1. Germline assignment: CDR1 SGHRS and CDR2 YFSETQ. Losses at the gene ends were 4 bases for V and 5 bases for J; bases not matched to a gene: 2. CDR3 length: 12 amino acids. The CDR3 loop is CASSEDRETQYF. Written as DNA, the CDR3 is TGCGCCAGCAGCGAGGACAGGGAGACCCAGTACTTC.

The CDR3 bases are TGTGCCAGCCTAGCGGGAGGACCCCTCGGCAATGAGCAGTTCTTC. Residues: CASLAGGPLGNEQFF. V gene TRBV7-2 combines with J gene TRBJ2-1; 11 bases are shared with TRBD2. The CDR3 contains 15 residues. Germline loops: CDR1 SGHTA, CDR2 FQGNSA. V was clipped by 8 bases and J by 6 bases; unmatched bases: 9.

J is TRBJ2-2 and V is TRBV15; D not certain. Between the trimmed V and J ends, which lost 3 bases and 2 bases, there was a span of 4 bases. The germline gives CDR1 LNHNV, CDR2 YYDKDF (reference sequence). The CDR3 totals 13 residues. The CDR3 DNA is TGTGCCACCAGCAGGCAAAACACCGGGGAGCTGTTTTTT. It yields the protein CATSRQNTGELFF.

This clonotype was counted only a few times. V gene TRBV28 combines with J gene TRBJ2-1, with D hard to call. There are 17 residues in the CDR3. Germline V gene lookup returns CDR1 MDHEN and CDR2 SYDVKM. V was pared by 5 bases and J by 1 base, with 18 bases between. CDR3 amino acids: CASSPLPSGRSYNEQFF. The CDR3 nucleotides read TGTGCCAGCAGTCCCCTCCCTAGTGGTAGGTCCTACAATGAGCAGTTCTTC.

The chain recombines TRBV20-1 with TRBJ2-7; 8 bases line up with TRBD1. Germline assignment: CDR1 DFQATT and CDR2 SNEGSKA (reference sequence). V gave up 7 bases and J gave up 4 bases; unmatched junction bases: 6. The CDR3 loop spans 12 amino acids. The CDR3 DNA is TGCAGTGTACAGGGGGACCTTTACGAGCAGTACTTC. This encodes CSVQGDLYEQYF.

This clonotype appeared a few times. CDR3 nucleotides: TGTGCCAGCAGGGGGGTAGGGGCAGGAAACACCATATATTTT. Amino acid sequence: CASRGVGAGNTIYF. The chain combines TRBV6-1 with TRBJ1-3, with D possibly matching TRBD1 (5 bases). With 6 bases removed from V and 4 bases from J, the gap between germline ends came to 13 bases. CDR3 length: 14 amino acids. CDR1 and CDR2 from the germline V gene are MNHNS and SASEGT.

This clonotype has ten or more counts. The V gene is TRBV18, the J gene TRBJ2-5; D remains ambiguous. Between the trimmed V and J ends, which lost 0 bases and 2 bases, there was a span of 7 bases. This CDR3 is 14 amino acids long. Germline assignment: CDR1 KGHSH and CDR2 LQKENI. This CDR3 is CASSPPTRQETQYF. The CDR3 DNA reads TGTGCCAGCTCACCACCCACGCGGCAAGAGACCCAGTACTTC.

V is TRBV4-2 and J is TRBJ2-6, with TRBD2 matching 12 bases. V was clipped by 0 bases and J by 0 bases; unmatched bases: 6. CDR1 and CDR2 from the germline V gene are LGHNA and YNFKEQ. The CDR3 is 20 residues long. The CDR3 loop is CASSQETSGGESSGANVLTF. The CDR3 DNA sequence: TGTGCCAGCAGCCAAGAGACTAGCGGGGGCGAGAGCTCTGGGGCCAACGTCCTGACTTTC.

The chain uses TRBV6-1 and TRBJ2-3; D not resolved. Per germline, CDR1 MNHNS and CDR2 SASEGT. This CDR3 has 14 residues. V was pared by 4 bases and J by 1 base, with 9 bases between. The CDR3 sequence: CASSGEGGTDTQYF. The CDR3 DNA reads as TGTGCCAGCAGTGGAGAAGGAGGCACAGATACGCAGTATTTT.

This clonotype was found a few times. The chain has TRBV11-3 and TRBJ2-1, with TRBD2 identical over 10 bases. The CDR3 has 15 residues. Germline V CDR1 and CDR2: SGHNT, YENEEA. Trimming removed 5 bases from V and 7 bases from J; junction bases left unmatched: 8. As DNA, the CDR3 is TGTGCCAGCAGCCTTAGCGGGAGGCTGGGAAATGAGCAGTTCTTC. Translated, it gives CASSLSGRLGNEQFF.

CDR3 sequence (DNA): TGCAGTGCTAGAGATGGGACAGGGGAGAGATCCCACGAGCAGTACTTC. Translating gives CSARDGTGERSHEQYF. The gene calls are TRBV20-1 and TRBJ2-7; 10 bases line up with TRBD1. CDR1 is DFQATT, CDR2 SNEGSKA, per germline (reference sequence). The junction had 10 bases not matched to a gene; V was cut back by 0 bases and J by 5 bases. The CDR3 extends over 16 amino acids.

This clonotype has only a few counts. The rearrangement links TRBV11-2 to TRBJ2-3, with TRBD2 matching 10 bases. This CDR3 comprises 15 residues. Germline CDR1 is SGHAT and CDR2 is FQNNGV. The ends lost 2 bases at V and 5 bases at J; junction bases unmatched: 4. CDR3 region: CASSLIAGGLDTQYF. CDR3 DNA: TGTGCCAGCAGCTTAATAGCGGGAGGTTTAGATACGCAGTATTTT.

The rearrangement uses TRBV28 and TRBJ2-1, with 7 bases aligning to TRBD2. Germline assignment: CDR1 MDHEN and CDR2 SYDVKM. CDR3 length: 13 residues. V shed 7 bases, J shed 8 bases, and the junction held 8 bases outside the gene matches. CDR3 nucleotides: TGTGCCAGCAAGGCGGGAGTTCGTGATGAGCAGTTCTTC. This codes for CASKAGVRDEQFF.

This chain connects TRBV10-3 to TRBJ2-5; 10 bases are a match to TRBD2. Germline-derived CDR1 and CDR2 are ENHRY and SYGVKD. This CDR3 contains 17 residues. J was trimmed by 3 bases and V by 2 bases; bases with no gene match: 9. CDR3 DNA: TGTGCCATCAGTGAGCCTGATTTAGCGGGGGGAAAAGAGACCCAGTACTTC. Translating it yields CAISEPDLAGGKETQYF.

This clonotype has only a few counts. This chain joins TRBV12-3 or TRBV12-4 and TRBJ2-3; TRBD1 matches at 8 bases. J was trimmed by 3 bases and V by 10 bases; bases with no gene match: 6. The CDR3 runs to 13 residues. CDR3 nucleotide sequence: TGTGCCACTCGGACAGGGATGACAGATACGCAGTATTTT. The encoded protein is CATRTGMTDTQYF.

This clonotype was seen only a few times. The chain employs TRBV28 and TRBJ2-7, with TRBD1 matching 9 bases. CDR1 and CDR2 (germline): MDHEN, SYDVKM. The length of the CDR3 is 14 residues. The V segment lost 5 bases and the J segment 5 bases; nucleotides outside the gene matches: 7. The CDR3 here is CASSGTGILHEQYF. CDR3 coding DNA: TGTGCCAGCAGTGGGACAGGGATTTTGCACGAGCAGTACTTC.